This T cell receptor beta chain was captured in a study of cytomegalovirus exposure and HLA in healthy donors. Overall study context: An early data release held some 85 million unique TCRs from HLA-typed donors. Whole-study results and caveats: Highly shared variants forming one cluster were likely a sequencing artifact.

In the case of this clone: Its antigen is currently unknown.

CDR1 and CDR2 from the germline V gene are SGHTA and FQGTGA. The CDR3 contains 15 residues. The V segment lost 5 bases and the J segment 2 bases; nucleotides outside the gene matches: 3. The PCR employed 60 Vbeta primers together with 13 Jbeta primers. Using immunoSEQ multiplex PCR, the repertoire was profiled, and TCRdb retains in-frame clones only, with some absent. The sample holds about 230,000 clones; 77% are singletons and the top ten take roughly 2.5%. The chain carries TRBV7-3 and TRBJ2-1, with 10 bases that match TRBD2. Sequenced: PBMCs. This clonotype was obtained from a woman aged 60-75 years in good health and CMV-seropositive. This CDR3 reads CASSASGGAYNEQFF. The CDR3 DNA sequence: TGTGCCAGCAGCGCAAGCGGGGGGGCCTACAATGAGCAGTTCTTC.